The present T cell receptor beta chain was sequenced within a study of blood T cell repertoires in COVID-19. The CDR3 sequence is 14 residues long. CDR1 is MDHEN and CDR2 is SYDVKM in the germline V gene. V lost 6 bases, J lost 4 bases, and 6 bases stayed unmatched. Assay used: immunoSEQ multiplex PCR; TCRdb lists only in-frame clones, some missing. The profile shows roughly 120,000 clones, more than 75% of them singletons. The chain carries TRBV28 and TRBJ2-4; the match to TRBD1 covers 7 bases. The sequenced material came from peripheral blood. This TCR was recovered from a woman in her 70s with acute or convalescent COVID-19. This CDR3 reads CASRSGQLKNIQYF. The DNA of the CDR3 is TGTGCCAGCAGGTCGGGACAGCTGAAAAACATTCAGTACTTC. Combining the CDR3 with reference TRBV28 and TRBJ2-4 gives the whole variable domain DVKVTQSSRYLVKRTGEKVFLECVQDMDHENMFWYRQDPGLGLRLIYFSYDVKMKEKGDIPEGYSVSREKKERFSLILESASTNQTSMYLCASRSGQLKNIQYFGAGTRLSVL.